A single sample is the source of the 21 T cell receptor beta chains below, sequenced in a study of shared clonotypes between healthy human individuals. Profiling relied on immunoSEQ multiplex PCR, and the TCRdb table lists in-frame clones only, not all of them. Among over 2 million clones listed, 90% to 95% were seen once. Sequencing used naive CD4+ T cells sorted from blood. Subset in this sample: CD45RA+ positively selected. The receptors were gathered from a man between 18 and 29 years old in good health.

This chain uses TRBV18 with TRBJ2-5; the match to TRBD2 covers 7 bases. The germline gives CDR1 KGHSH, CDR2 LQKENI. The V gene end was trimmed by 2 bases and the J gene end by 3 bases; junction bases not matched to a gene: 3. This CDR3 is 14 amino acids long. DNA of the CDR3: TGTGCCAGCTCACCAGTGGCGGGGGAAGAGACCCAGTACTTC. Encoded protein: CASSPVAGEETQYF.

The chain links TRBV28 to TRBJ1-5, with a weak D call TRBD1 (6 bases). There are 15 residues in the CDR3. V was clipped by 7 bases and J by 6 bases, with 19 bases between them. Germline values: CDR1 MDHEN, CDR2 SYDVKM. The CDR3: CASKLEGGVVQPQHF. In DNA form, the CDR3 reads TGTGCCAGCAAATTAGAGGGGGGGGTGGTTCAGCCCCAGCATTTT.

V usage is TRBV11-2 and J usage is TRBJ2-7; 8 nucleotides line up with TRBD1. The CDR3 totals 15 residues. Per the germline V gene, CDR1 is SGHAT and CDR2 is FQNNGV. J lost 5 bases, V lost 4 bases, and 10 bases had no gene match. CDR3 loop: CASSSTGRGPDEQYF. The CDR3 DNA follows: TGTGCCAGCAGCTCTACGGGCAGGGGGCCGGACGAGCAGTACTTC.

This rearrangement joins TRBV10-2 to TRBJ1-3; 9 nucleotides line up with TRBD1. Unmatched junction bases numbered 12, after V lost 0 bases and J lost 3 bases. The CDR3 loop spans 19 amino acids. Germline-derived CDR1 and CDR2 are WSHSY and SAAADI. The DNA of the CDR3 is TGCGCCAGCAGTGAGTCCCCAGGGACAGGGACGGGAAGTGGAAACACCATATATTTT. This codes for CASSESPGTGTGSGNTIYF.

This rearrangement joins TRBV27 to TRBJ2-3; 7 bases fit TRBD2. Trimming at V came to 3 bases and at J to 2 bases, leaving 5 bases not matched to a gene. Germline-derived CDR1 and CDR2 are MNHEY and SMNVEV (reference sequence). The CDR3 spans 15 residues. The CDR3 is CASSFAGENTDTQYF. CDR3 DNA: TGTGCCAGCAGTTTTGCGGGGGAAAACACAGATACGCAGTATTTT.

This chain joins TRBV7-8 and TRBJ2-3; D is possibly TRBD1 (6 bases). Germline CDR1 and CDR2: SGHVS and FQNEAQ. V dropped 1 base and J dropped 5 bases, with 13 bases sitting between them. The length of the CDR3 is 15 residues. In DNA, the CDR3 is TGTGCCAGCAGCTTAGTCCTGGGGGCGGTAGATACGCAGTATTTT. It codes for CASSLVLGAVDTQYF. Based on the CDR3 plus reference TRBV7-8 and TRBJ2-3, the full variable domain is GAGVSQSPRYKVAKRGQDVALRCDPISGHVSLFWYQQALGQGPEFLTYFQNEAQLDKSGLPSDRFFAERPEGSVSTLKIQRTQQEDSAVYLCASSLVLGAVDTQYFGPGTRLTVL.

The J gene is TRBJ1-6, the V gene TRBV2, with D unresolved. Between the trimmed V and J ends, which lost 5 bases and 7 bases, there was a span of 15 bases. Germline-derived CDR1 and CDR2 are SNHLY and FYNNEI. This CDR3 region has 15 residues. CDR3 protein: CASSPTGPMNSPLHF. CDR3 sequence (DNA): TGTGCCAGCAGTCCCACCGGGCCCATGAATTCACCCCTCCACTTT.

This rearrangement joins TRBV25-1 to TRBJ1-2; 7 bases align to TRBD1. This CDR3 spans 16 amino acids. J gave up 2 bases and V 4 bases, and 10 bases lay outside the gene matches. CDR1 MGHDK and CDR2 SYGVNS come from the germline V gene. The DNA of the CDR3 is TGTGCCAGCAGTGTGACAGGGCCCCTAGGGAACTATGGCTACACCTTC. This translates into CASSVTGPLGNYGYTF.

The V gene is TRBV28, the J gene TRBJ1-6; D gene ambiguous. The CDR3 has 13 residues. V was clipped by 8 bases and J by 7 bases, with 12 bases between them. From germline, CDR1 is MDHEN and CDR2 SYDVKM. CDR3 sequence reads: CASGKARNSPLHF. DNA of the CDR3: TGTGCCAGCGGCAAAGCTCGAAATTCACCCCTCCACTTT.

The rearrangement links TRBV11-2 to TRBJ1-5, with D possibly being TRBD1 (6 bases). CDR1 is SGHAT, CDR2 FQNNGV, per germline. V lost 3 bases and J lost 0, with 9 bases in between. CDR3 length: 15 residues. In nucleotides, the CDR3 is TGTGCCAGCAGCTTGAGGGGGTATAGCAATCAGCCCCAGCATTTT. Amino acids: CASSLRGYSNQPQHF.

The chain links TRBV7-2 to TRBJ2-1, with 10 bases lining up with TRBD2. The CDR3 contains 19 residues. The V gene end was trimmed by 1 base and the J gene end by 6 bases; junction bases not matched to a gene: 15. CDR1 is SGHTA and CDR2 is FQGNSA in the germline V gene. The CDR3 DNA follows: TGTGCCAGCAGCTTAGTTCTCAGCGGAGCGGGAGGGATGGGCAATGAGCAGTTCTTC. It codes for CASSLVLSGAGGMGNEQFF. Looking up the rest from reference TRBV7-2 and TRBJ2-1 gives the full variable domain: GAGVSQSPSNKVTEKGKDVELRCDPISGHTALYWYRQSLGQGLEFLIYFQGNSAPDKSGLPSDRFSAERTGGSVSTLTIQRTQQEDSAVYLCASSLVLSGAGGMGNEQFFGPGTRLTVL.

On this clone: Other DNA sequences in this sample translate to the same CDR3. The CDR3: CASSSTGGGYTF. CDR3 DNA sequence: TGTGCCAGCAGTTCTACAGGGGGAGGCTACACCTTC. The rearrangement joins TRBV6-5 to TRBJ1-2; 8 bases line up with TRBD1. The germline V gene encodes CDR1 MNHEY and CDR2 SVGAGI. Trimming at V came to 4 bases and at J to 8 bases, leaving 3 bases not matched to a gene. The CDR3 spans 12 residues.

The chain joins TRBV28 to TRBJ1-4; D remains unclear. Trimming pared 5 bases from V and 11 bases from J, leaving 27 bases between. This CDR3 is 17 amino acids long. The germline gives CDR1 MDHEN, CDR2 SYDVKM. The CDR3 spells CASSMTKPGWSTYKLFF. In DNA, the CDR3 is TGTGCCAGCAGTATGACTAAACCGGGTTGGAGTACGTATAAACTGTTTTTT.

The chain has TRBV5-1 and TRBJ2-2; the match to TRBD1 covers 7 bases. Germline V CDR1 and CDR2: SGHRS, YFSETQ. With 4 bases clipped from V and 3 bases from J, the junction kept 6 bases outside the gene matches. The CDR3 loop spans 15 amino acids. The CDR3 region is CASSLSDRDTGELFF. In nucleotides, the CDR3 is TGCGCCAGCAGCCTATCCGACAGGGACACCGGGGAGCTGTTTTTT.

V is TRBV11-2 and J is TRBJ1-4; 9 bases are shared with TRBD1. V lost 8 bases and J lost 7; bases outside the gene matches: 8. The CDR3 runs to 14 residues. Per germline, CDR1 SGHAT and CDR2 FQNNGV. CDR3 sequence reads: CASANRGQGEKLFF. The CDR3 nucleotides read TGTGCCAGCGCTAACAGGGGGCAAGGTGAAAAACTGTTTTTT.

DNA for the CDR3: TGCGCCAGCAGCCAAGTCTTGGGACAGAGGAAGGGCGGGGAGCTGTTTTTT. Translation gives CASSQVLGQRKGGELFF. The chain employs TRBV4-3 and TRBJ2-2; TRBD1 matches at 7 bases. CDR1 and CDR2 from the germline V gene are LGHNA and YSLEER. V lost 1 base and J lost 7; bases outside the gene matches: 12. The CDR3 is 17 amino acids.

V gene TRBV5-4 combines with J gene TRBJ2-3; 10 bases align to TRBD2. Germline trimming cut 5 bases from V and 2 bases from J; bases unmatched to any gene: 8. Germline lookup yields CDR1 SGHNT and CDR2 YYREEE (reference sequence). The CDR3 consists of 16 residues. The CDR3 DNA follows: TGTGCCAGCAGTTCCCGGACTAGCGGAACCACAGATACGCAGTATTTT. Translation gives CASSSRTSGTTDTQYF.

The chain carries TRBV7-9 and TRBJ1-4; TRBD1 matches 7 bases. CDR1 and CDR2 from the germline V gene are SEHNR and FQNEAQ (reference sequence). This CDR3 has 14 amino acids. V lost 5 bases to trimming and J lost 5 bases; unmatched junction nucleotides: 5. CDR3 DNA: TGTGCCAGCAGCCCAGGACAGGCAAATGAAAAACTGTTTTTT. Translation gives CASSPGQANEKLFF.

The V call is TRBV5-1, the J call TRBJ2-7; the match to TRBD2 covers 8 bases. The V gene's germline CDR1 is SGHRS and CDR2 YFSETQ. This CDR3 has 15 amino acids. V was clipped by 5 bases and J by 1 base; unmatched bases: 8. The CDR3 DNA reads TGCGCCAGCAGGTCCGAACTAGCGGTATCCTACGAGCAGTACTTC. It is translated as CASRSELAVSYEQYF.

As regards this clone: A much larger clone lies a single base off, so this may be a read error. J is TRBJ2-5 and V is TRBV5-1; weak D call: TRBD2 (5 bases). V lost 6 bases to trimming and J lost 4 bases, with 13 bases between them. This CDR3 comprises 13 residues. CDR1 is SGHRS and CDR2 is YFSETQ in the germline V gene. DNA of the CDR3: TGCGCCAGCAAACGGGAAGAGGGAGAGACCCAGTACTTC. Its protein is CASKREEGETQYF.

The V call is TRBV7-2, the J call TRBJ2-2; TRBD2 aligns across 8 bases. The germline V gene has CDR1 SGHTA and CDR2 FQGNSA. V lost 2 bases to trimming and J lost 6 bases; unmatched junction nucleotides: 8. This CDR3 has 16 residues. The CDR3 nucleotides are TGTGCCAGCAGCTTATCCCCAGCGGGAGTCGCCGGGGAGCTGTTTTTT. Amino acids: CASSLSPAGVAGELFF.